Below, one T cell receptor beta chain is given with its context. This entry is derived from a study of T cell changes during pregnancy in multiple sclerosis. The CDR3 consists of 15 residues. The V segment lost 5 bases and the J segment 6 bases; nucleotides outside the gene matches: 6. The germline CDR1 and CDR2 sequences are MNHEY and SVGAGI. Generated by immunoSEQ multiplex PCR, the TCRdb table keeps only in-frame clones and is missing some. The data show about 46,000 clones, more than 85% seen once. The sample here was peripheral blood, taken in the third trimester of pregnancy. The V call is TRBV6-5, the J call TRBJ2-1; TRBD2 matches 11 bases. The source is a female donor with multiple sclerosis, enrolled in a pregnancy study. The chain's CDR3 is CASSPLAGGRNEQFF. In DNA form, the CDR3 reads TGTGCCAGCAGTCCTCTAGCGGGAGGACGCAATGAGCAGTTCTTC.